This T cell receptor beta chain appears in the sequencing data of a study of T-cell memory formation after mild COVID-19. A single record per CDR3 protein comes from TCRdb applying MiXCR to the 5' RACE reads. This repertoire shows approximately 500,000 distinct CDR3 sequences, 20% to 30% found once; its top ten account for around an eighth. With 0 bases removed from V and 8 bases from J, the gap between germline ends came to 17 bases. CDR1 SGHRS and CDR2 YFSETQ come from the germline V gene. The CDR3 has 15 amino acids. This rearrangement joins TRBV5-1 to TRBJ1-2; tentative D call: TRBD1 (5 bases). The sequence came from an adult woman who had mild COVID-19 (a few samples of this study predate the infection). Cell type and time point are not known. The sequencing input was PBMCs or a T cell subset sorted from them (not recorded which). CDR3 loop: CASSLVQGGLRGYTF. The CDR3 region has the DNA TGCGCCAGCAGCTTGGTTCAGGGTGGCCTTAGGGGCTACACCTTC. Full variable domain (outside the CDR3, taken from reference TRBV5-1 and TRBJ1-2): KAGVTQTPRYLIKTRGQQVTLSCSPISGHRSVSWYQQTPGQGLQFLFEYFSETQRNKGNFPGRFSGRQFSNSRSEMNVSTLELGDSALYLCASSLVQGGLRGYTFGSGTRLTVV.